Sequencing of this TCR beta chain was carried out in a study of tumor-infiltrating lymphocytes in primary liver carcinoma. About the research overall: The number of productive TCRbeta reads per sample ranged from roughly 3.5 to 7.13 million and was similar across tissue types.

Unsorted bulk tissue of roughly 18-32 mg yielded co-extracted RNA and DNA. This clonotype was seen at least ten times. The antigen is not known. V shed 1 base and J shed 4 bases, with 12 bases lying between them. CDR1 and CDR2 from the germline V gene are KGHSH and LQKENI. The CDR3 runs to 15 residues. Study observations and caveats: Relative to blood, tumors carried a significantly larger fraction of the repertoire in their top 250 clones (p = 0.039).

TCR beta cDNA was prepared out of 450 to 500 ng total RNA by means of a constant-region primer. Libraries for TCR beta were built through three nested multiplex PCR rounds, which together made up a slightly modified ARM-PCR procedure. For about 11 cycles apiece, the opening two PCR rounds ran with TRBV1-TRBV30 forward primers and a C-beta reverse primer. One entry per CDR3 protein results from TCRdb running MiXCR on the multiplex PCR reads. Of 90,000 to 150,000 distinct CDR3 sequences in the sample, 60% to 70% were seen once. The chain joins TRBV18 to TRBJ2-3, with D unresolved. The receptor was isolated from a woman in her fifties or sixties with primary liver carcinoma and hepatitis B virus infection. The source material was liver tumor tissue from sampling region 1. Described subset: tumor region T1, superior pole. The CDR3 coding sequence is TGTGCCAGCTCACCACAAGGGAATTTCGCAGATACGCAGTATTTT. Its translation: CASSPQGNFADTQYF.